The 27 T cell receptor beta chains below all came from one sample that was sequenced in a study of PD-1 blockade in mismatch repair-deficient tumors. Generated by immunoSEQ multiplex PCR, the TCRdb table keeps only in-frame clones and is missing some. The sample contains 120,000 or so clones, around 86% of which appear only once. Here the sequenced sample was peripheral blood, taken 44 weeks after starting pembrolizumab. All receptors come from an adult with mismatch repair-deficient cancer.

The chain combines TRBV4-2 with TRBJ2-5; D remains unclear. The length of the CDR3 is 16 residues. V lost 1 base and J 0 bases, leaving 12 bases between the germline ends. From germline, CDR1 is LGHNA and CDR2 YNFKEQ. The CDR3: CASSQVGSPYQETQYF. CDR3 DNA: TGTGCCAGCAGCCAAGTTGGCAGCCCATACCAAGAGACCCAGTACTTC.

This clone was detected only once. Here the CDR3 reads CASSLPWRDNYEQYF. DNA of the CDR3: TGTGCCAGCAGTTTACCCTGGCGGGACAACTACGAGCAGTACTTC. The rearrangement links TRBV28 to TRBJ2-7, with D perhaps matching TRBD1 or TRBD2 (6 bases each). V shed 2 bases and J shed 3 bases, with 14 bases lying between them. CDR3 length equals 15 residues. Germline CDR1 is MDHEN and CDR2 is SYDVKM. Together with reference TRBV28 and TRBJ2-7, the CDR3 gives the full variable domain: DVKVTQSSRYLVKRTGEKVFLECVQDMDHENMFWYRQDPGLGLRLIYFSYDVKMKEKGDIPEGYSVSREKKERFSLILESASTNQTSMYLCASSLPWRDNYEQYFGPGTRLTVT.

The chain combines TRBV5-1 with TRBJ2-1; 7 nucleotides match TRBD1. The CDR3 has 14 residues. V lost 0 bases, J lost 9 bases, and 6 bases stayed unmatched. Germline assignment: CDR1 SGHRS and CDR2 YFSETQ. The CDR3 coding sequence is TGCGCCAGCAGCTTGGCCTCAGGGGGTTTTGAGCAGTTCTTC. Its protein product is CASSLASGGFEQFF.

This clone was observed a handful of times. The chain employs TRBV5-1 and TRBJ2-7, with D unresolved. V was shortened by 4 bases and J by 2 bases, with 10 bases between the two germline ends. Germline values: CDR1 SGHRS, CDR2 YFSETQ. The CDR3 extends over 13 amino acids. CDR3 in amino acids: CASSPETPYEQYF. CDR3 DNA: TGCGCCAGCAGCCCCGAAACACCCTACGAGCAGTACTTC.

This clone was found once. The chain has TRBV5-1 and TRBJ2-5; tentative D call: TRBD2 (6 bases). Germline V CDR1 and CDR2: SGHRS, YFSETQ. V dropped 5 bases and J dropped 5 bases, with 13 bases sitting between them. This CDR3 comprises 13 residues. CDR3 nucleotide sequence: TGCGCCAGCAGGGGACTCGGCGGGGAGACCCAGTACTTC. Translation gives CASRGLGGETQYF.

The chain uses TRBV11-2 and TRBJ2-4, with D possibly matching TRBD2 (5 bases). V lost 1 base, J lost 11 bases, and 12 bases lay in between. The CDR3 contains 13 residues. Germline V CDR1 and CDR2: SGHAT, FQNNGV. The CDR3 reads CASSLGGPGFQYF. The CDR3 DNA is TGTGCCAGCAGCTTAGGAGGGCCGGGCTTTCAGTACTTC.

The V call is TRBV4-3, the J call TRBJ2-1, with D unresolved. The CDR3 loop spans 13 amino acids. The germline V gene encodes CDR1 LGHNA and CDR2 YSLEER. Trimming took 1 base from V and 8 from J, leaving 9 bases between them. Here the CDR3 reads CASSQGITDEQFF. In DNA, the CDR3 is TGCGCCAGCAGCCAAGGAATCACGGATGAGCAGTTCTTC.

The chain uses TRBV28 and TRBJ2-3, with D possibly being TRBD2 (6 bases). V gave up 5 bases and J gave up 9 bases, with 15 bases separating them. Per the germline V gene, CDR1 is MDHEN and CDR2 is SYDVKM. The CDR3 is made up of 13 amino acids. DNA for the CDR3: TGTGCCAGCAGTCAAAACCCGGGGGAGACGCAGTATTTT. This translates into CASSQNPGETQYF.

The chain joins TRBV7-9 to TRBJ2-7; no reliable D call. CDR1 and CDR2 (germline): SEHNR, FQNEAQ (reference sequence). The germline V and J ends were trimmed by 5 bases and 6 bases, with 20 bases remaining between them. The CDR3 totals 15 residues. The DNA of the CDR3 is TGTGCCAGCAGCCCCGCAGTGGCCGCTTTAGGCGAGCAGTACTTC. It is translated as CASSPAVAALGEQYF.

This clone is a singleton in its sample. The rearrangement links TRBV9 to TRBJ2-7; 7 positions agree with TRBD2. The V and J ends lost 4 bases and 0 bases, in that order; junction bases with no gene match: 7. CDR1 is SGDLS and CDR2 is YYNGEE in the germline V gene. This CDR3 has 15 amino acids. The CDR3 coding sequence is TGTGCCAGCAGCCTTGGACTAGACAGCTCCTACGAGCAGTACTTC. It yields the protein CASSLGLDSSYEQYF.

This sequence joins TRBV6-4 and TRBJ2-1; perhaps TRBD2 as D (5 bases). V shed 5 bases and J shed 6 bases, with 11 bases lying between them. The length of the CDR3 is 13 residues. Germline CDR1 is MRHNA and CDR2 is SNTAGT. The CDR3, as DNA: TGTGCCAGCAGTTACCGAACTAGCAATGAGCAGTTCTTC. Its protein product is CASSYRTSNEQFF.

The CDR3 loop is CASSSPYQETQYF. CDR3 in DNA: TGCGCCAGCAGCTCACCGTACCAAGAGACCCAGTACTTC. The chain employs TRBV5-1 and TRBJ2-5; no definite D call. This CDR3 contains 13 residues. Trimming removed 3 bases from V and 0 bases from J, with 6 bases in between. Per germline, CDR1 SGHRS and CDR2 YFSETQ.

The V gene is TRBV9, the J gene TRBJ2-1, with D possibly matching TRBD2 (5 bases). Germline V gene lookup returns CDR1 SGDLS and CDR2 YYNGEE. The CDR3 spans 14 residues. V gave up 4 bases and J gave up 6 bases, with 14 bases separating them. CDR3 DNA: TGTGCCAGCAGCACCCAAACTAGTACCAATGAGCAGTTCTTC. Residues: CASSTQTSTNEQFF.

The chain uses TRBV7-9 and TRBJ1-2; D call uncertain. Germline values: CDR1 SEHNR, CDR2 FQNEAQ (reference sequence). V lost 3 bases to trimming and J lost 0 bases, with 8 bases between them. The CDR3 totals 14 residues. CDR3 nucleotides: TGTGCCAGCAGCTTTCCAGGACCTAACTATGGCTACACCTTC. As protein: CASSFPGPNYGYTF.

V usage is TRBV14 and J usage is TRBJ2-3; D unclear. The CDR3 covers 16 residues. Germline values: CDR1 SGHDN, CDR2 FVKESK. V was trimmed by 2 bases and J by 1 base, leaving 13 bases between them. CDR3 nucleotides: TGTGCCAGCAGCCAATCGAGCTGGACCGGCACAGATACGCAGTATTTT. Translating it yields CASSQSSWTGTDTQYF.

This rearrangement joins TRBV5-1 to TRBJ2-5; TRBD2 is a possible D gene (6 bases). The DNA end is a closer match to TRBJ2-7, so the J assignment may be wrong. This CDR3 has 12 residues. From germline, CDR1 is SGHRS and CDR2 YFSETQ. The CDR3 reads CASSPGAYEQYF. The CDR3 nucleotides read TGCGCCAGCAGCCCGGGAGCCTACGAGCAGTACTTC.

This clone was observed once. This chain uses TRBV7-6 with TRBJ1-1; D call uncertain. Germline values: CDR1 SGHVS, CDR2 FNYEAQ. The germline V and J ends were trimmed by 0 bases and 1 base, with 3 bases remaining between them. This CDR3 has 13 amino acids. The CDR3, as DNA: TGTGCCAGCAGCTTAGCCGGGAACACTGAAGCTTTCTTT. Protein: CASSLAGNTEAFF.

The chain recombines TRBV11-2 with TRBJ2-3; D is possibly TRBD1 or TRBD2 (5 bases each). Between the trimmed V and J ends, which lost 5 bases and 3 bases, there was a span of 18 bases. The CDR3 length is 16 residues. Germline loops: CDR1 SGHAT, CDR2 FQNNGV. The CDR3 spells CASSPRDLFKTDTQYF. CDR3 DNA: TGTGCCAGCAGCCCCCGGGACCTGTTTAAAACAGATACGCAGTATTTT.

The V gene is TRBV28, the J gene TRBJ2-1, with TRBD2 identical over 10 bases. Germline assignment: CDR1 MDHEN and CDR2 SYDVKM. With V trimmed by 4 bases and J by 7 bases, 7 bases remained unmatched. This CDR3 is 15 amino acids long. The CDR3 spells CASSSASGSGNEQFF. The DNA of the CDR3 is TGTGCCAGCAGTTCCGCTAGCGGGAGTGGAAATGAGCAGTTCTTC.

This rearrangement joins TRBV7-9 to TRBJ1-5; D perhaps matches TRBD1 (6 bases). The ends were cut back, 5 bases at V and 6 bases at J, with 14 bases in the middle. Germline V gene lookup returns CDR1 SEHNR and CDR2 FQNEAQ (reference sequence). There are 14 residues in the CDR3. The chain's CDR3 is CASSEQGFPQPQHF. CDR3 DNA sequence: TGTGCCAGCAGCGAACAGGGATTCCCTCAGCCCCAGCATTTT. The variable domain in full, completed from reference TRBV7-9 and TRBJ1-5, reads DTGVSQNPRHKITKRGQNVTFRCDPISEHNRLYWYRQTLGQGPEFLTYFQNEAQLEKSRLLSDRFSAERPKGSFSTLEIQRTEQGDSAMYLCASSEQGFPQPQHFGDGTRLSIL.

The rearrangement uses TRBV6-1 and TRBJ1-1, with D tentatively TRBD1 (5 bases). From germline, CDR1 is MNHNS and CDR2 SASEGT. CDR3 length: 14 residues. V was pared by 6 bases and J by 1 base, with 12 bases between. CDR3 in amino acids: CASRPGGGNTEAFF. For the CDR3, the DNA is TGTGCCAGCAGACCCGGGGGAGGGAACACTGAAGCTTTCTTT.

This chain links TRBV7-9 with TRBJ2-7; D ambiguous. CDR3 size: 14 residues. Germline assignment: CDR1 SEHNR and CDR2 FQNEAQ (reference sequence). Trimming shortened V by 1 base and J by 8 bases, and 15 bases separated the two germline ends. The CDR3 here is CASSLDRTLRKQYF. CDR3 bases: TGTGCCAGCAGCTTAGACCGTACATTAAGGAAGCAGTACTTC.

The CDR3, as DNA: TGTGCCTGGAGTGTACGGGCGGGAAACACCATATATTTT. This encodes CAWSVRAGNTIYF. The chain links TRBV30 to TRBJ1-3; D is unresolved. This CDR3 is built from 13 residues. CDR1 and CDR2 (germline): GTSNPN, SVGIG (reference sequence). V was shortened by 0 bases and J by 4 bases, with 7 bases between the two germline ends.

This clone was counted between two and nine times. V gene TRBV25-1 combines with J gene TRBJ1-2; D gene ambiguous. The length of the CDR3 is 13 residues. Deletions cut 3 bases from V and 8 bases from J, with 13 bases between. Germline V gives CDR1 MGHDK, CDR2 SYGVNS. The CDR3: CASSDLGRYGYTF. CDR3 DNA: TGTGCCAGCAGTGATCTGGGGAGGTACGGCTACACCTTC.

This chain connects TRBV10-3 to TRBJ1-5, with 7 positions matching TRBD1. The V gene's germline CDR1 is ENHRY and CDR2 SYGVKD. The CDR3 extends over 14 amino acids. V was pared by 11 bases and J by 3 bases, with 10 bases of the junction left unmatched. The CDR3 sequence: CAANSGTVNQPQHF. The CDR3 DNA reads as TGTGCCGCAAATTCCGGGACAGTCAATCAGCCCCAGCATTTT.

The rearrangement links TRBV5-6 to TRBJ2-1; D remains ambiguous. CDR1 is SGHDT and CDR2 is YYEEEE in the germline V gene. The CDR3 length is 12 residues. The germline V and J ends were trimmed by 3 bases and 8 bases, with 9 bases remaining between them. This CDR3 is CASSSGDDEQFF. The DNA for the CDR3 is TGTGCCAGCAGCTCAGGCGACGATGAGCAGTTCTTC.

The J gene is TRBJ2-4, the V gene TRBV27, with D perhaps matching TRBD2 (5 bases). From germline, CDR1 is MNHEY and CDR2 SMNVEV (reference sequence). The V end was cut by 4 bases, the J end by 1 base, with 8 bases between. There are 14 residues in the CDR3. CDR3 bases: TGTGCCAGCAGTTCGGGGTTGGCCAAAAACATTCAGTACTTC. Translated: CASSSGLAKNIQYF.